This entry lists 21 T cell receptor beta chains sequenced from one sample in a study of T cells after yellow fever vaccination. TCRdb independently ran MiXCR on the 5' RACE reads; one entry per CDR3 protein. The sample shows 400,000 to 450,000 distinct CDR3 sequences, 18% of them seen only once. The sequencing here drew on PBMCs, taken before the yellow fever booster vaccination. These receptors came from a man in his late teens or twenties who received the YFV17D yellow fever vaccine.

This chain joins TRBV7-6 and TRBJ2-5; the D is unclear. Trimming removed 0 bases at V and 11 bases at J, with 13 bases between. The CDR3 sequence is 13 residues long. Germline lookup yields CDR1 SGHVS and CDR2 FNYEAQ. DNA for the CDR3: TGTGCCAGCAGCTTAGCCCCGACCGGACCTCAGTACTTC. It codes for CASSLAPTGPQYF.

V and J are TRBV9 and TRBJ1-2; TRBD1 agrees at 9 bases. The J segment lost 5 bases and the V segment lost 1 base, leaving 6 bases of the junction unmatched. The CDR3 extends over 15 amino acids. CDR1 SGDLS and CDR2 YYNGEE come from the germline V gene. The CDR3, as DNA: TGTGCCAGCAGCGTAAGAGACAGGGGGATTTATGGCTACACCTTC. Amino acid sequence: CASSVRDRGIYGYTF.

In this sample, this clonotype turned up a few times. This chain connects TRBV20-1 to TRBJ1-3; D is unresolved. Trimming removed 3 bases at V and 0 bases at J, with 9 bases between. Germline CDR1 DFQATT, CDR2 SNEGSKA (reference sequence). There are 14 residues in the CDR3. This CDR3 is CSARRLSSGNTIYF. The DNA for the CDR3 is TGCAGTGCTAGGCGATTGAGCTCTGGAAACACCATATATTTT.

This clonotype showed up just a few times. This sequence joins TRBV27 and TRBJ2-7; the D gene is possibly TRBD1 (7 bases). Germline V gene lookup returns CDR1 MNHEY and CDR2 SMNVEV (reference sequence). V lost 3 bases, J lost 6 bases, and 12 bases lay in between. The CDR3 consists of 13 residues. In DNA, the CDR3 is TGTGCCAGCAGTTTGCAGGGGGGTGGCGAGCAGTACTTC. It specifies CASSLQGGGEQYF.

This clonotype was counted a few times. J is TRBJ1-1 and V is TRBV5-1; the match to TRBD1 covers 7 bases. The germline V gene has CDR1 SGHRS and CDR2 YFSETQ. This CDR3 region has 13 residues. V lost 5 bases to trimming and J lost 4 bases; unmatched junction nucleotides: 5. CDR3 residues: CASRRGQTTEAFF. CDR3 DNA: TGCGCCAGCAGGAGGGGACAGACCACTGAAGCTTTCTTT.

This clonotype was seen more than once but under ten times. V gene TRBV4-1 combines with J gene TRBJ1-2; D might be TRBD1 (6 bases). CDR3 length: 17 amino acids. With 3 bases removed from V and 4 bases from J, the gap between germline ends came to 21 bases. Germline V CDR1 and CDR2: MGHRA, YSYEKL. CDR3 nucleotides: TGCGCCAGCAGCCACCAGGGGACCCGCGCCCTCTCCTATGGCTACACCTTC. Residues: CASSHQGTRALSYGYTF.

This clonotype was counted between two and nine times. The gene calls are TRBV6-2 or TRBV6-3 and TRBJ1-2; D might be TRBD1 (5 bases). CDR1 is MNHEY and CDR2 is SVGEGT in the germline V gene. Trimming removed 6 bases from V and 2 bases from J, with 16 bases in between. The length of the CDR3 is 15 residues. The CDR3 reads CASSPSGATNYGYTF. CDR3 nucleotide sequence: TGTGCCAGCAGCCCTTCCGGGGCGACGAACTATGGCTACACCTTC.

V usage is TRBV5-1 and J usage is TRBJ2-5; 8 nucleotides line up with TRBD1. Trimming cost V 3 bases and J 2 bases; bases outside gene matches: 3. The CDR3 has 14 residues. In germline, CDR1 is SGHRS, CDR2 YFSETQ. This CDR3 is CASSWGDRQETQYF. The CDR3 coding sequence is TGCGCCAGCAGCTGGGGGGACAGGCAAGAGACCCAGTACTTC.

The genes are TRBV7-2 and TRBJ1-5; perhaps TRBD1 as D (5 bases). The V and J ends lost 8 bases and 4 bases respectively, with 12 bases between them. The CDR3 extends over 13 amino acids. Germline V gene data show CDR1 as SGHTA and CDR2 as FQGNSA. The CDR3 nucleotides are TGTGCCAGCCAGACAGACCTGAATCAGCCCCAGCATTTT. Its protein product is CASQTDLNQPQHF.

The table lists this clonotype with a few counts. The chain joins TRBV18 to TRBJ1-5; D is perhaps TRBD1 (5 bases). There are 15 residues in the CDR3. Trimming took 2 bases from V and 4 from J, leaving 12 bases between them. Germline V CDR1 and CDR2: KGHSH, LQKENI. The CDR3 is CASSPSGVQNQPQHF. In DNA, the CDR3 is TGTGCCAGCTCACCATCGGGGGTTCAGAATCAGCCCCAGCATTTT.

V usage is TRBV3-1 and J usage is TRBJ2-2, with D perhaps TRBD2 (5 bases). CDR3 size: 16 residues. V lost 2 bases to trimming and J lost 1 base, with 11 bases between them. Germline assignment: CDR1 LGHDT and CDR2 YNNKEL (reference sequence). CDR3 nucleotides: TGTGCCAGCAGCCAATTCCCCGGGGTGAACACCGGGGAGCTGTTTTTT. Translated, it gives CASSQFPGVNTGELFF.

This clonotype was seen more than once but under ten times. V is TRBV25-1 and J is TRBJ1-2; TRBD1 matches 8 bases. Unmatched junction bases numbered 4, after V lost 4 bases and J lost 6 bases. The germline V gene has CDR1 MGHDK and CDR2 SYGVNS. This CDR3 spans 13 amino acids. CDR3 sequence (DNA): TGTGCCAGCAGTGTACAGGGGGGGGATGGCTACACCTTC. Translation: CASSVQGGDGYTF.

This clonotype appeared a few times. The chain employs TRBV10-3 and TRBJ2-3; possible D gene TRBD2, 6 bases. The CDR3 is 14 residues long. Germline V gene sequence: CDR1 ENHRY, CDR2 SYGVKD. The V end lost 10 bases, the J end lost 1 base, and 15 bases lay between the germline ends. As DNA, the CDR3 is TGTGCCACTAGGCAGGGACTGGGCACAGATACGCAGTATTTT. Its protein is CATRQGLGTDTQYF.

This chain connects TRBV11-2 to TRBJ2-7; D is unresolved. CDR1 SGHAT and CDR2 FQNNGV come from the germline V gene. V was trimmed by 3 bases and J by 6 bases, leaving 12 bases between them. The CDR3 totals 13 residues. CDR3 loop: CASSFWLHGEQYF. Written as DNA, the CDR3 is TGTGCCAGCAGCTTTTGGCTACACGGCGAGCAGTACTTC.

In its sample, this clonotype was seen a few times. The CDR3 reads CSARGSQVENTEAFF. The CDR3 nucleotides are TGCAGTGCTAGAGGGTCCCAAGTAGAGAACACTGAAGCTTTCTTT. This rearrangement joins TRBV20-1 to TRBJ1-1; no definite D call. V lost 1 base, J lost 1 base, and 13 bases lay in between. This CDR3 contains 15 residues. From germline, CDR1 is DFQATT and CDR2 SNEGSKA (reference sequence).

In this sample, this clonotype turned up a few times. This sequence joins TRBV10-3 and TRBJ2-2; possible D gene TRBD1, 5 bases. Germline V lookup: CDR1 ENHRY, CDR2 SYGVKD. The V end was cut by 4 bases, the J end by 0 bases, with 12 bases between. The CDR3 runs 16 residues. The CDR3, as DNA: TGTGCCATCAGTGGGGGCGCCCAGGCGAACACCGGGGAGCTGTTTTTT. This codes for CAISGGAQANTGELFF.

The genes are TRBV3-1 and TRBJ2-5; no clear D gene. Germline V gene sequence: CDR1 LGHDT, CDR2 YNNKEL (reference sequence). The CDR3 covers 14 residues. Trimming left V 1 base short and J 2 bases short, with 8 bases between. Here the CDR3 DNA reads TGTGCCAGCAGCCAAGGCCGACTGCAAGAGACCCAGTACTTC. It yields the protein CASSQGRLQETQYF.

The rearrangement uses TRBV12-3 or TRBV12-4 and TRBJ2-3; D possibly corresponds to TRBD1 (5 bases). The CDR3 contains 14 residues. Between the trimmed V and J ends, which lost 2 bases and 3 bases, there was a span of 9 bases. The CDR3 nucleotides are TGTGCCAGCAGTTTAATGCAGGGTACAGATACGCAGTATTTT. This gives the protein CASSLMQGTDTQYF.

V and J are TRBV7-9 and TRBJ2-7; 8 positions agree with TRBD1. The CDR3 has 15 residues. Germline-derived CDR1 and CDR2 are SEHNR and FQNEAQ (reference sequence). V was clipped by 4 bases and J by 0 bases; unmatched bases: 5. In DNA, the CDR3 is TGTGCCAGCAGCTCGTTAGGACAGGGCTCCTACGAGCAGTACGTC. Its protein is CASSSLGQGSYEQYV.

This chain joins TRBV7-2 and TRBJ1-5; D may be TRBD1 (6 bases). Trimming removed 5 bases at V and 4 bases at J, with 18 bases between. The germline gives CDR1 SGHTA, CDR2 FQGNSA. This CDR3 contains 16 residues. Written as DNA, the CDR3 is TGTGCCAGCAGCCCCCTAGGGGGGGTGGAAAATCAGCCCCAGCATTTT. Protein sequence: CASSPLGGVENQPQHF.

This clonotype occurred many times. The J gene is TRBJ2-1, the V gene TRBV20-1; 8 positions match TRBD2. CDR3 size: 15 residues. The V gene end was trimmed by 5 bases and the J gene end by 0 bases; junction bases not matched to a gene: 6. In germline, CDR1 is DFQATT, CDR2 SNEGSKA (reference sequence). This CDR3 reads CSAPRGGISYNEQFF. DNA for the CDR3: TGCAGTGCTCCCCGGGGGGGGATCTCCTACAATGAGCAGTTCTTC.